The 21 T cell receptor beta chains given below trace back to one sample, sequenced in a study of siplizumab effects on memory and regulatory T cells. Using immunoSEQ multiplex PCR, the repertoire was profiled, and TCRdb retains in-frame clones only, with some absent. The sample has roughly 92,000 clones; approximately 95% are singletons. Sequences were obtained from non-Treg CD4+ T cells sorted from blood. These TCRs come from a human donor in good health.

The chain recombines TRBV4-1 with TRBJ2-4, with D perhaps TRBD1 (7 bases). Germline V CDR1 and CDR2: MGHRA, YSYEKL. V lost 1 base and J 1 base, leaving 17 bases between the germline ends. The CDR3 extends over 18 amino acids. CDR3 in DNA: TGCGCCAGCAGCCAAGGTTCTGCCGCGGGACAGGCCAAAAACATTCAGTACTTC. This translates into CASSQGSAAGQAKNIQYF.

The J gene is TRBJ1-4, the V gene TRBV30; D possibly corresponds to TRBD1 (6 bases). The CDR3 contains 14 residues. CDR1 is GTSNPN and CDR2 is SVGIG in the germline V gene (reference sequence). V lost 0 bases, J lost 7 bases, and 12 bases lay in between. CDR3 loop: CAWSVGGTTEKLFF. The CDR3 nucleotides read TGTGCCTGGAGTGTTGGGGGCACAACTGAAAAACTGTTTTTT.

The chain carries TRBV11-3 and TRBJ2-7; 8 positions match TRBD2. The germline V gene has CDR1 SGHNT and CDR2 YENEEA. V was clipped by 4 bases and J by 0 bases; unmatched bases: 8. The length of the CDR3 is 16 residues. For the CDR3, the DNA is TGTGCCAGCAGCTCCCCCGCGGGAGGATCCTCCTACGAGCAGTACTTC. Amino acid sequence: CASSSPAGGSSYEQYF.

The chain carries TRBV23-1 and TRBJ1-1; 7 nucleotides match TRBD1. TRBV23-1 is placed among ORFs of uncertain function. V was clipped by 7 bases and J by 1 base; unmatched bases: 12. This CDR3 region has 16 residues. CDR3 sequence reads: CASNPTGAGANTEAFF. The CDR3, as DNA: TGCGCCAGCAACCCAACAGGGGCCGGAGCGAACACTGAAGCTTTCTTT.

The chain combines TRBV5-1 with TRBJ2-1, with 11 bases identical to TRBD1. Per the germline V gene, CDR1 is SGHRS and CDR2 is YFSETQ. CDR3 length: 15 amino acids. V trimming: 5 bases; J trimming: 5 bases; junction bases outside the gene matches: 6. The CDR3 nucleotides read TGCGCCAGCAGGGGACAGGGGGGGCCCCACAATGAGCAGTTCTTC. As protein: CASRGQGGPHNEQFF.

The chain employs TRBV5-1 and TRBJ1-3; TRBD1 might be the D (5 bases). Trimming took off 2 bases at V and 0 bases at J, with 12 bases between the two ends. CDR3 length equals 16 residues. Germline loops: CDR1 SGHRS, CDR2 YFSETQ. The CDR3 region is CASSFSGPYSGNTIYF. The CDR3 DNA reads as TGCGCCAGCAGCTTTTCGGGGCCTTACTCTGGAAACACCATATATTTT.

This rearrangement joins TRBV6-1 to TRBJ2-7; 9 nucleotides match TRBD1. CDR3 size: 17 residues. Germline V CDR1 and CDR2: MNHNS, SASEGT. V shed 1 base and J 3 bases; nucleotides not matched to a gene: 10. Here the CDR3 reads CASSEEVGQGPFYEQYF. As DNA, the CDR3 is TGTGCCAGCAGTGAAGAGGTGGGACAGGGACCATTCTACGAGCAGTACTTC.

This chain's CDR3 is CAWSMDSNQPQHF. The CDR3 bases are TGTGCCTGGAGTATGGACAGCAATCAGCCCCAGCATTTT. V is TRBV30 and J is TRBJ1-5; D not resolved. V was cut by 2 bases and J by 1 base, with 6 bases left in between. The CDR3 sequence is 13 residues long. In germline, CDR1 is GTSNPN, CDR2 SVGIG (reference sequence).

The chain joins TRBV11-3 to TRBJ2-1, with TRBD2 identical over 8 bases. Looked up from germline, CDR1 is SGHNT and CDR2 is YENEEA. V dropped 5 bases and J dropped 0; count of bases not matched to a gene: 6. CDR3 length equals 16 residues. The CDR3 DNA reads TGTGCCAGCAGCATCATAGCGGGGATCTCCTACAATGAGCAGTTCTTC. Amino acids: CASSIIAGISYNEQFF. The full variable domain, with the rest looked up from reference TRBV11-3 and TRBJ2-1, is EAGVVQSPRYKIIEKKQPVAFWCNPISGHNTLYWYLQNLGQGPELLIRYENEEAVDDSQLPKDRFSAERLKGVDSTLKIQPAELGDSAVYLCASSIIAGISYNEQFFGPGTRLTVL.

The chain joins TRBV12-5 to TRBJ1-1, with D uncertain. The CDR3 consists of 11 residues. V lost 3 bases and J 3 bases, leaving 2 bases between the germline ends. Germline V CDR1 and CDR2: LGHNT, FRNRAP. The CDR3 region is CASGLDTEAFF. CDR3 DNA sequence: TGTGCTAGTGGTTTAGACACTGAAGCTTTCTTT.

The rearrangement links TRBV6-5 to TRBJ1-1, with TRBD1 matching over 11 bases. The CDR3 loop spans 14 amino acids. The J segment lost 5 bases and the V segment lost 6 bases, leaving 5 bases of the junction unmatched. The germline gives CDR1 MNHEY, CDR2 SVGAGI. The CDR3 reads CASSWTGGSTEAFF. The CDR3 DNA is TGTGCCAGCAGCTGGACAGGGGGCTCAACTGAAGCTTTCTTT.

The chain is built from TRBV19 and TRBJ2-1; 10 bases agree with TRBD1. Germline CDR1 LNHDA, CDR2 SQIVND (reference sequence). The ends lost 6 bases at V and 7 bases at J; junction bases unmatched: 3. This CDR3 has 13 residues. The CDR3 bases are TGTGCCAGTAGGGGGACAGGGGAGAATGAGCAGTTCTTC. This encodes CASRGTGENEQFF.

The gene calls are TRBV7-8 and TRBJ2-3; either TRBD1 or TRBD2 may supply D (5 bases each). The V and J ends lost 1 base and 1 base respectively, with 9 bases between them. The CDR3 totals 15 residues. Germline V lookup: CDR1 SGHVS, CDR2 FQNEAQ. The CDR3 nucleotides read TGTGCCAGCAGCTTAGGGGGACGGGGCACAGATACGCAGTATTTT. It codes for CASSLGGRGTDTQYF. Based on the CDR3 plus reference TRBV7-8 and TRBJ2-3, the full variable domain is GAGVSQSPRYKVAKRGQDVALRCDPISGHVSLFWYQQALGQGPEFLTYFQNEAQLDKSGLPSDRFFAERPEGSVSTLKIQRTQQEDSAVYLCASSLGGRGTDTQYFGPGTRLTVL.

The chain employs TRBV30 and TRBJ1-6, with D perhaps TRBD1 (6 bases). The CDR3 length is 14 residues. From germline, CDR1 is GTSNPN and CDR2 SVGIG (reference sequence). V lost 6 bases, J lost 7 bases, and 16 bases lay in between. The CDR3 here is CACRGPWENSPLHF. The CDR3 DNA sequence: TGTGCCTGCCGGGGGCCATGGGAAAATTCACCCCTCCACTTT. Full variable domain (outside the CDR3, taken from reference TRBV30 and TRBJ1-6): SQTIHQWPATLVQPVGSPLSLECTVEGTSNPNLYWYRQAAGRGLQLLFYSVGIGQISSEVPQNLSASRPQDRQFILSSKKLLLSDSGFYLCACRGPWENSPLHFGNGTRLTVT.

The rearrangement joins TRBV7-3 to TRBJ2-5; D gene ambiguous. The CDR3 is 14 residues long. Trimming took 5 bases from V and 1 from J, leaving 11 bases between them. Per germline, CDR1 SGHTA and CDR2 FQGTGA. The CDR3 DNA follows: TGTGCCAGCAGCCCTTCCGGCGGCCAAGAGACCCAGTACTTC. Protein product: CASSPSGGQETQYF.

The chain is built from TRBV9 and TRBJ2-7, with D perhaps TRBD1 (8 bases). V was pared by 3 bases and J by 4 bases, with 14 bases between. The germline gives CDR1 SGDLS, CDR2 YYNGEE. This CDR3 comprises 14 residues. The CDR3 here is CASSATGGLYEQYF. In nucleotides, the CDR3 is TGTGCCAGCAGCGCCACAGGGGGACTATACGAGCAGTACTTC.

The J gene is TRBJ1-5, the V gene TRBV27; TRBD1 matches 7 bases. CDR1 MNHEY and CDR2 SMNVEV come from the germline V gene (reference sequence). This CDR3 region has 15 residues. V was clipped by 6 bases and J by 0 bases; unmatched bases: 5. CDR3 bases: TGTGCCAGCAGGGGACAGTTTTATAGCAATCAGCCCCAGCATTTT. It codes for CASRGQFYSNQPQHF.

The rearrangement links TRBV9 to TRBJ1-6; tentative D call: TRBD1 (5 bases). V was cut by 0 bases and J by 5 bases, with 9 bases left in between. Germline V gene data show CDR1 as SGDLS and CDR2 as YYNGEE. The CDR3 totals 15 residues. In nucleotides, the CDR3 is TGTGCCAGCAGCGTAGCCCCGGGGGATAATTCACCCCTCCACTTT. It encodes CASSVAPGDNSPLHF. Looking up the rest from reference TRBV9 and TRBJ1-6 gives the full variable domain: DSGVTQTPKHLITATGQRVTLRCSPRSGDLSVYWYQQSLDQGLQFLIQYYNGEERAKGNILERFSAQQFPDLHSELNLSSLELGDSALYFCASSVAPGDNSPLHFGNGTRLTVT.

Only one count was recorded for this clone. This chain joins TRBV2 and TRBJ2-5; D call uncertain. Looked up from germline, CDR1 is SNHLY and CDR2 is FYNNEI. Trimming stripped 2 bases from V and 2 bases from J, with 3 bases between. The CDR3 covers 12 residues. The DNA for the CDR3 is TGTGCCAGCAGTGAAACGCAAGAGACCCAGTACTTC. Translating it yields CASSETQETQYF.

This clone was found once. This chain links TRBV7-2 with TRBJ2-7, with 7 bases identical to TRBD2. The CDR3 spans 13 residues. Germline lookup yields CDR1 SGHTA and CDR2 FQGNSA. The V segment lost 2 bases and the J segment 5 bases; nucleotides outside the gene matches: 3. The CDR3 coding sequence is TGTGCCAGCAGCTTACAGGCGGGAGACGAGCAGTACTTC. Its translation is CASSLQAGDEQYF. Looking up the rest from reference TRBV7-2 and TRBJ2-7 gives the full variable domain: GAGVSQSPSNKVTEKGKDVELRCDPISGHTALYWYRQSLGQGLEFLIYFQGNSAPDKSGLPSDRFSAERTGGSVSTLTIQRTQQEDSAVYLCASSLQAGDEQYFGPGTRLTVT.

The rearrangement links TRBV14 to TRBJ2-7; unclear D gene. V was clipped by 2 bases and J by 5 bases, with 4 bases between them. The CDR3 totals 11 residues. Per germline, CDR1 SGHDN and CDR2 FVKESK. CDR3 DNA: TGTGCCAGCAGCCAATTTGACGAGCAGTACTTC. It is translated as CASSQFDEQYF. Full variable domain (rest looked up from reference TRBV14 and TRBJ2-7): EAGVTQFPSHSVIEKGQTVTLRCDPISGHDNLYWYRRVMGKEIKFLLHFVKESKQDESGMPNNRFLAERTGGTYSTLKVQPAELEDSGVYFCASSQFDEQYFGPGTRLTVT.